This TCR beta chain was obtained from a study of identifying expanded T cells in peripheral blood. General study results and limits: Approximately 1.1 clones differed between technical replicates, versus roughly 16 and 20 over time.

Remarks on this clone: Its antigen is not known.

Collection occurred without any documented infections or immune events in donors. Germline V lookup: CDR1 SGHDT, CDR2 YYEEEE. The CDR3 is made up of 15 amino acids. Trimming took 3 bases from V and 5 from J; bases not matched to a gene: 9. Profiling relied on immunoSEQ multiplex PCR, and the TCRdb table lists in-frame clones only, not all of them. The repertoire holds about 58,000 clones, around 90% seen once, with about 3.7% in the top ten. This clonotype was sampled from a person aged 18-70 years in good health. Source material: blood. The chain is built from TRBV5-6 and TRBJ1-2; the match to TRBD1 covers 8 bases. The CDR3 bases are TGTGCCAGCAGCTCGTCCGGGACAGGTCCTTATGGCTACACCTTC. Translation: CASSSSGTGPYGYTF.